The subject of this entry is one T cell receptor (beta chain). Lacking the conserved final phenylalanine or tryptophan, this CDR3 likely reflects a read error. The starting template was genomic DNA from bulk tumor, approximately 620 ng per sample. Several biopsies were spaced far apart within each primary tumor and obtained as surgery took place. Patients underwent curative surgery for untreated, newly diagnosed non-small cell lung cancer. TCR beta CDR3 was amplified by multiplex PCR using 32 V and 13 J primers. TCRdb used MiXCR to reprocess the multiplex PCR reads, holding one entry per CDR3 protein. The table shows 21,000 or so distinct CDR3 sequences, with around 30% occurring only once. These data come from a study of immune heterogeneity within non-small cell lung tumors. V was shortened by 5 bases and J by 2 bases, with 16 bases between the two germline ends. The V gene's germline CDR1 is SGHAT and CDR2 FQNNGV. The CDR3 is made up of 16 amino acids.

The rearrangement links TRBV11-2 to TRBJ2-1; D is possibly TRBD2 (6 bases). Sequencing was done on a sample of lung tumor tissue. The clonotype was recovered from a man aged 35 to 55 with non-small cell lung cancer. The CDR3 nucleotides read TGTGCCAGCAGCCCAGGCCGAGGGAGGCCCTACAATGAGCAGTTCTCC. Translated: CASSPGRGRPYNEQFS.